A selection of T cell receptor beta chains follows, all from one sample in a study of cytotoxic CD8 clonotypes in ibrutinib-treated CLL. Libraries were prepared by immunoSEQ multiplex PCR; TCRdb keeps only in-frame clonotypes and omits some of them. The table shows 100,000 or so clones, with 58% occurring only once. The sequences come from PBMCs, collected after 24 months of ibrutinib treatment. All receptors come from a human donor with chronic lymphocytic leukemia. Each CDR3 is given with its conserved first and last residue. The D gene is left open where the match is weak. Clone size is given for some rows only: seen once, a few or many times, or a class if the clone is expanded.

DNA	CDR3	V	size	D	length	J
TGTGCCACCAGCAGAGTACCCCCTCAGGGGGTAGTCTCTTTTGTGCAGTACTTC	CATSRVPPQGVVSFVQYF	TRBV15	few	TRBD1	18	TRBJ2-7
TGTGCCAGCAACCCCATCTCGGGGGGGGCCGACTCTGGAAACACCATATATTTT	CASNPISGGADSGNTIYF	TRBV11-2	few	NA	18	TRBJ1-3
TGTGCCAGCAGCCCCTCCCCAGATACGCAGTATTTT	CASSPSPDTQYF	TRBV4-2	NA	NA	12	TRBJ2-3
TGTGCCAGCAGTTCCGTGGGAGGACAAGCTTTCTTT	CASSSVGGQAFF	TRBV6-6	NA	NA	12	TRBJ1-1
TGTGCCAGCAGCATCCGGGACAGGGTCGGTGAGCAGTTCTTC	CASSIRDRVGEQFF	TRBV9	few	TRBD1	14	TRBJ2-1
TGTGCCAGCAAGGACAGGGGGTCAAACACCATATATTTT	CASKDRGSNTIYF	TRBV2	few	TRBD1	13	TRBJ1-3
TGTGCCAGCAGTTACGGCGGATCGAACACTGAAGCTTTCTTT	CASSYGGSNTEAFF	TRBV6-6	NA	NA	14	TRBJ1-1
TGTGCCTGGATAAGACAGGGCAGTTCTGGCTACACCTTC	CAWIRQGSSGYTF	TRBV30	few	TRBD1	13	TRBJ1-2
TGCAGCGTTGGAACAGGCCAGTATAATTCACCCCTCCACTTT	CSVGTGQYNSPLHF	TRBV29-1	NA	NA	14	TRBJ1-6
TGTGCCAGTAGTACCAACAGGGGGAAGGGCACCGGGGAGCTGTTTTTT	CASSTNRGKGTGELFF	TRBV19	NA	TRBD1	16	TRBJ2-2
TGCAGTGCTAGGGCAGACAAACCGCAGTATTTT	CSARADKPQYF	TRBV20-1	NA	NA	11	TRBJ2-3
TGTGCCAGCACCACCGCCGGGTTCACTGAAGCTTTCTTT	CASTTAGFTEAFF	TRBV6-1	NA	NA	13	TRBJ1-1
TGTGCCAGCAGCTTAGCGCTAGCGGGGGGGCTAACCGAGCAGTACTTC	CASSLALAGGLTEQYF	TRBV7-2	NA	TRBD2	16	TRBJ2-7
TGTGCCTGGAGTTTCGCAGGGAGCTCCTATAATTCACCCCTCCACTTT	CAWSFAGSSYNSPLHF	TRBV30	NA	NA	16	TRBJ1-6
TGTGCCAGCAGCTTAGGATCCGGGGGAGGGCAGTTCTTC	CASSLGSGGGQFF	TRBV11-3	once	NA	13	TRBJ2-1
TGCGCCAGCAGCTCCCCCTCGGGTCGTACAATGAACACTGAAGCTTTCTTT	CASSSPSGRTMNTEAFF	TRBV5-1	few	NA	17	TRBJ1-1
TGCGCCAGCTTAGCACGCCGGGACAAGACCTACGAGCAGTACTTC	CASLARRDKTYEQYF	TRBV5-1	few	NA	15	TRBJ2-7
TGTGCCAGCAGCTTAGCAACGGCGGGGAGTCTCACAGATACGCAGTATTTT	CASSLATAGSLTDTQYF	TRBV7-9	few	NA	17	TRBJ2-3
TGTGCCAGCAGCTTGGATATAAGTTTAGCTTTCTTT	CASSLDISLAFF	TRBV5-5	NA	NA	12	TRBJ1-1
TGTGCCAGCAGACCCGGTGCAGGGCCGTCCTACGAGCAGTACTTC	CASRPGAGPSYEQYF	TRBV5-4	NA	NA	15	TRBJ2-7
TGTGCCAGCAGCCCGGGACTGACGATGGATACGCAGTATTTT	CASSPGLTMDTQYF	TRBV5-6	few	NA	14	TRBJ2-3
TGTGCCAGCAGCTTAGCTCGGAAGTCCACAGATACGCAGTATTTT	CASSLARKSTDTQYF	TRBV13	NA	NA	15	TRBJ2-3
TGTGCCAGCAGTCCACGGGACACGTACCAAGAGACCCAGTACTTC	CASSPRDTYQETQYF	TRBV27	NA	NA	15	TRBJ2-5
TGTGCCAGCAGCTATCTGGGGGGCGGAGGGCTTAATCAGCCCCAGCATTTT	CASSYLGGGGLNQPQHF	TRBV7-2	NA	NA	17	TRBJ1-5
TGCGCCAGCAGCTTTACCGGGACAGGGACCTACGAGCAGTACTTC	CASSFTGTGTYEQYF	TRBV5-1	NA	TRBD1	15	TRBJ2-7
TGTGCCAGCAGCCGAGAGGGCGGGGGGGCATACGAGCAGTACTTC	CASSREGGGAYEQYF	TRBV6-1	few	TRBD2	15	TRBJ2-7
TGTGCCAGCAGCCCAGCGGGGGGCTATGGTGAGCAGTTCTTC	CASSPAGGYGEQFF	TRBV7-3	once	TRBD2	14	TRBJ2-1